This T cell receptor beta chain was obtained from a study of cytomegalovirus exposure and HLA in healthy donors. Study results and caveats: Indistinguishable V segments, including TRBV6-2 and TRBV6-3, were excluded. TCR association rates varied by HLA locus in a later analysis, with DRB1 highest and HLA-C lowest. The study designated 150 or so TCR beta chains cytomegalovirus-associated.

Regarding this clone: Its target is not known.

V was clipped by 1 base and J by 6 bases; unmatched bases: 0. The germline CDR1 and CDR2 sequences are SGHAT and FQNNGV. The CDR3 has 14 amino acids. Both 60 Vbeta primers and 13 Jbeta primers went into the PCR. In the authors' workflow: Approximately 80 million unique TCR beta chains, around 10 million of them shared, were counted by a later analysis. The data were produced by immunoSEQ multiplex PCR, yet TCRdb's version contains in-frame clones alone and is incomplete. V, J and clone size reflect that table, while D and trimming were determined from the DNA. The sample has 140,000 to 150,000 clones, around 80% seen once.

This clonotype originated in a female donor in good health and CMV-seronegative. This chain uses TRBV11-2 with TRBJ1-2; 12 nucleotides agree with TRBD1. The sequenced sample was PBMCs. DNA for the CDR3: TGTGCCAGCAGCTTAGGGGACAGGGGGCATGGCTACACCTTC. Amino acid sequence: CASSLGDRGHGYTF.